This record covers a single T cell receptor beta chain. What it recognizes is unknown. Deletions cut 8 bases from V and 4 bases from J, with 11 bases between. In germline, CDR1 is MNHEY, CDR2 SMNVEV (reference sequence). The CDR3 extends over 13 amino acids. Constant-segment primers were used for 5'RACE, and the resulting TCR alpha and TCR beta cDNA libraries carried sample barcodes and UMIs. TCRdb ran MiXCR on the 5' RACE reads and lists one entry per CDR3 protein. The table lists more than 350,000 distinct CDR3 sequences, roughly 15% of them singletons. This sample is part of a study of T-cell memory formation after mild COVID-19. As for the study in general: For the most part, TCR clusters were specific to one donor.

Broader study findings: CD4+ contracting clones lay mainly in CM and EM, CD8+ ones in EMRA. Later expanders leaned CD4+, whereas clones that contracted between day 15 and 85 were balanced CD4/CD8.

Material: PBMCs or a T cell subset sorted from them (not recorded which). The chain carries TRBV27 and TRBJ2-2; a weak D match, TRBD1 (5 bases). The clonotype comes from a man aged 18 to 29 who had mild COVID-19 (a few samples of this study predate the infection). Cell type and time point are not known. The CDR3 coding sequence is TGTGCCAGCGGACCCCAGGGCACCGGGGAGCTGTTTTTT. Translated: CASGPQGTGELFF.